The 4 T cell receptor beta chains given below trace back to one sample, sequenced in a study of CD4 T cells in relation to SARS-CoV-2 and coronaviruses. Clones were read by immunoSEQ multiplex PCR, and TCRdb kept only the in-frame ones, dropping some. The sample has tens of thousands of clones; over 60% are singletons. CD4+ T cells from unexposed donors were obtained before the COVID-19 pandemic (2011-2018). Isolation of CD4+ T cells took place after around eleven days in culture. These TCRs' antigens remain unknown. Sequenced input: CD4+ T cells from PBMCs, cultured in vitro. Receptors were obtained from a human donor in good health.

The V gene is TRBV6-5, the J gene TRBJ1-2, with 7 bases fitting TRBD1. The V gene's germline CDR1 is MNHEY and CDR2 SVGAGI. Trimming removed 7 bases from V and 2 bases from J; junction bases left unmatched: 7. This CDR3 comprises 14 residues. This chain's CDR3 is CASTTTGANYGYTF. The CDR3 region has the DNA TGTGCCAGCACCACTACAGGGGCGAACTATGGCTACACCTTC.

This clone has more than one count but fewer than ten. V gene TRBV7-2 combines with J gene TRBJ1-1, with D possibly being TRBD1 (5 bases). Trimming cost V 6 bases and J 5 bases, with 19 bases left between them. Germline loops: CDR1 SGHTA, CDR2 FQGNSA. The CDR3 loop spans 15 amino acids. The CDR3 spells CASSRPGRGLTEAFF. The CDR3 bases are TGTGCCAGCAGTCGACCGGGACGAGGTTTAACTGAAGCTTTCTTT.

The chain links TRBV3-1 (or the pseudogene TRBV3-2) to TRBJ2-3; D is unclear. Germline V gene lookup returns CDR1 LGHDT and CDR2 YNNKEL (reference sequence). CDR3 length equals 13 residues. V shed 0 bases and J shed 4 bases, with 5 bases lying between them. CDR3 nucleotide sequence: TGTGCCAGCAGCCAAGAAGGCCCAGATACGCAGTATTTT. As protein: CASSQEGPDTQYF.

The V gene is TRBV3-1 (or the pseudogene TRBV3-2), the J gene TRBJ2-7; a weak D match, TRBD1 (5 bases). The CDR3 is 14 amino acids. V lost 3 bases, J lost 6 bases, and 15 bases lay in between. Per the germline V gene, CDR1 is LGHDT and CDR2 is YNNKEL (reference sequence). The CDR3 loop reads CASSHSGRASEQYF. In nucleotides, the CDR3 is TGTGCCAGCAGCCACTCGGGCAGGGCGAGCGAGCAGTACTTC.